Listed here are 7 T cell receptor beta chains from one sample, sequenced in a study of blood T cell repertoires in COVID-19. Clones were read by immunoSEQ multiplex PCR, and TCRdb kept only the in-frame ones, dropping some. Of about 90,000 clones listed, about 90% were seen once; the top ten hold roughly 2.5%. Sequenced material: peripheral blood. These receptors were collected from a man aged 50 or older with COVID-19, enrolled during active disease.

The chain recombines TRBV6-5 with TRBJ1-1; D call uncertain. The CDR3 is made up of 14 amino acids. Germline assignment: CDR1 MNHEY and CDR2 SVGAGI. Trimming pared 0 bases from V and 6 bases from J, leaving 11 bases between. Written as DNA, the CDR3 is TGTGCCAGCAGTTACTCCAATCTTCGGGCTGAAGCTTTCTTT. Protein sequence: CASSYSNLRAEAFF.

This clone occurred once. J is TRBJ2-7 and V is TRBV5-1, with D possibly TRBD1 on 5 matching bases. V lost 5 bases and J lost 2, with 14 bases in between. The CDR3 runs to 14 residues. Germline V CDR1 and CDR2: SGHRS, YFSETQ. CDR3 DNA sequence: TGCGCCAGCAGACCCGCCGACAGCCCCTACGAGCAGTACTTC. This codes for CASRPADSPYEQYF.

The genes are TRBV7-9 and TRBJ1-1; 7 nucleotides match TRBD1. Germline V gives CDR1 SEHNR, CDR2 FQNEAQ (reference sequence). The V and J ends lost 0 bases and 0 bases, in that order; junction bases with no gene match: 4. This CDR3 has 16 amino acids. CDR3 in amino acids: CASSLARTGLNTEAFF. The CDR3 DNA reads TGTGCCAGCAGCTTAGCGCGGACAGGCCTGAACACTGAAGCTTTCTTT.

The rearrangement links TRBV3-1 (or the pseudogene TRBV3-2) to TRBJ1-1, with a weak D call TRBD1 (6 bases). The CDR3 extends over 14 amino acids. The V and J ends lost 2 bases and 4 bases respectively, with 11 bases between them. CDR1 is LGHDT, CDR2 YNNKEL, per germline (reference sequence). As DNA, the CDR3 is TGTGCCAGCAGCCAACTACAGGGAAGCACTGAAGCTTTCTTT. Amino acids: CASSQLQGSTEAFF.

This sequence joins TRBV6-5 and TRBJ2-3; tentatively, D is TRBD1 (5 bases). This CDR3 spans 16 amino acids. The germline V gene has CDR1 MNHEY and CDR2 SVGAGI. V lost 2 bases and J 0 bases, leaving 12 bases between the germline ends. For the CDR3, the DNA is TGTGCCAGCAGTTACCAAAATCAGGGTAGCACAGATACGCAGTATTTT. This sequence encodes CASSYQNQGSTDTQYF.

The chain carries TRBV7-3 and TRBJ2-5, with D perhaps TRBD1 (6 bases). Trimming took off 5 bases at V and 6 bases at J, with 13 bases between the two ends. Germline CDR1 is SGHTA and CDR2 is FQGTGA. This CDR3 spans 13 amino acids. In DNA, the CDR3 is TGTGCCAGCAGCAGAACAGGGAGACAGACCCAGTACTTC. Protein: CASSRTGRQTQYF.

The CDR3 reads CASSQERGGGASADTQYF. The CDR3 nucleotides are TGTGCCAGCAGCCAAGAAAGAGGCGGGGGGGCCTCAGCAGATACGCAGTATTTT. The V and J genes are TRBV4-2 and TRBJ2-3; 9 bases line up with TRBD2. The germline gives CDR1 LGHNA, CDR2 YNFKEQ. This CDR3 has 18 residues. The ends lost 0 bases at V and 4 bases at J; junction bases unmatched: 11.